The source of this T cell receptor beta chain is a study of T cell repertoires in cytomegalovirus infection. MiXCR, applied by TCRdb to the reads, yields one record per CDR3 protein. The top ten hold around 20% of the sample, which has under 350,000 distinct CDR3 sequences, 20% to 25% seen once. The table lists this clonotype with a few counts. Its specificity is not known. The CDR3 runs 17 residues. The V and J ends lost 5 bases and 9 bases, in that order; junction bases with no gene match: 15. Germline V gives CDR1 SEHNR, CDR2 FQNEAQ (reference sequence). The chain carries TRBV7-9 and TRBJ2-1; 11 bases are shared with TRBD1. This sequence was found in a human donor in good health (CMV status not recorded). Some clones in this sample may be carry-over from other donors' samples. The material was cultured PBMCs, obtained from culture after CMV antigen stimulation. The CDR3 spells CASSDTATDRGLGEQFF. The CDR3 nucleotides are TGTGCCAGCAGCGACACGGCGACGGACAGGGGGCTGGGTGAGCAGTTCTTC.